These 29 T cell receptor beta chains share one sample of origin, sequenced in a study of shared clonotypes between healthy human individuals. Naive CD8 cells were CD45RO-negative, positively selected for CCR7, excluding terminally differentiated effector memory CD45RA+ cells. The assay was immunoSEQ multiplex PCR, and TCRdb's table has in-frame clones only and misses some. The repertoire holds more than 2 million clones, with 85% to 95% as singletons. The sequenced material came from naive CD8+ T cells from PBMCs. These receptors were obtained from a young man in good health. Some clones in this sample may be carry-over from other donors' samples.

The chain couples TRBV9 to TRBJ2-1; D possibly uses TRBD1 or TRBD2 (6 bases each). Germline CDR1 reads SGDLS; CDR2 reads YYNGEE. The CDR3 is 16 amino acids. V lost 2 bases, J lost 6 bases, and 18 bases lay in between. For the CDR3, the DNA is TGTGCCAGCAGCGTCCCCCCCGGGACGGGGGCCAATGAGCAGTTCTTC. Translating gives CASSVPPGTGANEQFF.

The chain uses TRBV14 and TRBJ2-7; TRBD1 might be the D (5 bases). Germline V gives CDR1 SGHDN, CDR2 FVKESK. The V and J ends lost 2 bases and 4 bases respectively, with 15 bases between them. This CDR3 is built from 15 residues. CDR3 DNA: TGTGCCAGCAGCCAATTTCTGGCAGGGCAGTACGAGCAGTACTTC. Its protein is CASSQFLAGQYEQYF.

This clone came up once. V and J are TRBV7-8 and TRBJ1-5; possible D gene TRBD1, 5 bases. V was trimmed by 6 bases and J by 9 bases, leaving 24 bases between them. The CDR3 is 16 amino acids. Germline V gene lookup returns CDR1 SGHVS and CDR2 FQNEAQ. As DNA, the CDR3 is TGTGCCAGCAGATGGATGGCAGACAGTAGCCAAGGGCCCCAGCATTTT. It translates to CASRWMADSSQGPQHF.

Comment on this clone: At the DNA level, this CDR3 is encoded by other sequences in the same sample as well. The CDR3 loop reads CASSLRTGHYEQYF. The CDR3 DNA is TGTGCCAGCAGTTTACGGACAGGGCACTACGAGCAGTACTTC. The chain is built from TRBV27 and TRBJ2-7, with 8 bases aligning to TRBD1. The length of the CDR3 is 14 residues. The trim removed 2 bases at V and 3 bases at J, leaving 3 bases unmatched. Germline CDR1 and CDR2: MNHEY and SMNVEV (reference sequence).

This clone was picked up one time. This chain joins TRBV11-2 and TRBJ2-1, with TRBD2 identical over 9 bases. V shed 7 bases and J 7 bases; nucleotides not matched to a gene: 8. This CDR3 has 14 residues. Germline CDR1 and CDR2: SGHAT and FQNNGV. CDR3 sequence: CASTRWSGGNEQFF. The CDR3 DNA is TGTGCCAGCACCCGGTGGAGCGGGGGGAATGAGCAGTTCTTC.

The CDR3 DNA reads as TGTGCCAGCAGACGAGGACTAGAGAGAGATACGCAGTATTTT. Its translation is CASRRGLERDTQYF. J is TRBJ2-3 and V is TRBV6-1, with TRBD2 matching 7 bases. Trimming at V came to 6 bases and at J to 5 bases, leaving 8 bases not matched to a gene. Germline V gene sequence: CDR1 MNHNS, CDR2 SASEGT. The CDR3 has 14 amino acids.

This clone has only a few counts. This chain connects TRBV30 to TRBJ1-1; D not resolved. CDR3 length equals 12 residues. Germline assignment: CDR1 GTSNPN and CDR2 SVGIG (reference sequence). V lost 3 bases, J lost 7 bases, and 12 bases lay in between. The CDR3 region is CAWSPRRFEAFF. The CDR3 DNA reads as TGTGCCTGGAGCCCTAGACGGTTTGAAGCTTTCTTT.

This chain links TRBV7-3 with TRBJ1-1; no clear D. The length of the CDR3 is 13 residues. Germline V lookup: CDR1 SGHTA, CDR2 FQGTGA. Trimming removed 2 bases at V and 5 bases at J, with 9 bases between. The CDR3 spells CASSLGGWTEAFF. The CDR3 DNA reads as TGTGCCAGCAGCTTAGGAGGGTGGACTGAAGCTTTCTTT.

Regarding this clone: Other DNA sequences from this sample encode an identical CDR3 as well. In DNA, the CDR3 is TGTGCCAGCAGCTTAAGTGTCGGCAGCACAGATACGCAGTATTTT. Encoded protein: CASSLSVGSTDTQYF. V gene TRBV7-9 combines with J gene TRBJ2-3; no clear D gene. V gave up 2 bases and J gave up 0 bases, with 9 bases separating them. There are 15 residues in the CDR3. The germline CDR1 and CDR2 sequences are SEHNR and FQNEAQ (reference sequence).

This clone was found a few times. The chain couples TRBV2 to TRBJ1-2; perhaps TRBD1 as D (6 bases). The CDR3 totals 14 residues. Per germline, CDR1 SNHLY and CDR2 FYNNEI. V was shortened by 1 base and J by 3 bases, with 9 bases between the two germline ends. This CDR3 reads CASSEDRAYYGYTF. In DNA, the CDR3 is TGTGCCAGCAGTGAAGACAGGGCTTACTATGGCTACACCTTC.

This chain uses TRBV28 with TRBJ1-5, with D unclear. The V end was cut by 2 bases, the J end by 4 bases, with 15 bases between. The germline V gene has CDR1 MDHEN and CDR2 SYDVKM. CDR3 length equals 16 residues. CDR3 loop: CASSLKQWGRNQPQHF. CDR3 nucleotides: TGTGCCAGCAGTTTAAAACAGTGGGGAAGAAATCAGCCCCAGCATTTT. Based on the CDR3 plus reference TRBV28 and TRBJ1-5, the full variable domain is DVKVTQSSRYLVKRTGEKVFLECVQDMDHENMFWYRQDPGLGLRLIYFSYDVKMKEKGDIPEGYSVSREKKERFSLILESASTNQTSMYLCASSLKQWGRNQPQHFGDGTRLSIL.

The chain has TRBV7-2 and TRBJ2-1; 11 bases line up with TRBD2. The CDR3 extends over 17 amino acids. Germline V lookup: CDR1 SGHTA, CDR2 FQGNSA. V lost 4 bases to trimming and J lost 6 bases; unmatched junction nucleotides: 11. DNA for the CDR3: TGTGCCAGCAGCTCGAGACTAGCGGGGATGCTAGTCAATGAGCAGTTCTTC. Translating gives CASSSRLAGMLVNEQFF.

This chain joins TRBV4-2 and TRBJ2-7, with 7 bases fitting TRBD2. Germline V gene data show CDR1 as LGHNA and CDR2 as YNFKEQ. The CDR3 runs 15 residues. V shed 6 bases and J 1 base; nucleotides not matched to a gene: 9. The CDR3 region has the DNA TGTGCCAGCAGTGAAACCGCTAGCGGTTCCTACGAGCAGTACTTC. Translation gives CASSETASGSYEQYF.

The V and J genes are TRBV28 and TRBJ2-3; D gene ambiguous. V lost 5 bases and J 1 base, leaving 16 bases between the germline ends. Germline V gene data show CDR1 as MDHEN and CDR2 as SYDVKM. The CDR3 runs to 16 residues. Written as DNA, the CDR3 is TGTGCCAGCAGTCCCCAAGCGCATACCCGCACAGATACGCAGTATTTT. It encodes CASSPQAHTRTDTQYF.

J is TRBJ1-2 and V is TRBV7-9; tentatively, D is TRBD1 (6 bases). The CDR3 is 15 residues long. Germline V gene data show CDR1 as SEHNR and CDR2 as FQNEAQ (reference sequence). V shed 5 bases and J shed 6 bases, with 19 bases lying between them. The chain's CDR3 is CASSNGGAVLDGYTF. The CDR3 nucleotides read TGTGCCAGCAGCAATGGGGGGGCTGTCTTGGATGGCTACACCTTC.

The chain has TRBV11-2 and TRBJ1-5; D uncertain. The CDR3 extends over 13 amino acids. Trimming took off 2 bases at V and 3 bases at J, with 5 bases between the two ends. The germline V gene encodes CDR1 SGHAT and CDR2 FQNNGV. The CDR3 DNA follows: TGTGCCAGCAGCTTAATCCTCAATCAGCCCCAGCATTTT. This codes for CASSLILNQPQHF. The full variable domain, its missing parts supplied by reference TRBV11-2 and TRBJ1-5, is EAGVAQSPRYKIIEKRQSVAFWCNPISGHATLYWYQQILGQGPKLLIQFQNNGVVDDSQLPKDRFSAERLKGVDSTLKIQPAKLEDSAVYLCASSLILNQPQHFGDGTRLSIL.

V and J are TRBV7-9 and TRBJ1-2; D may be TRBD1 (6 bases). This CDR3 is built from 16 residues. CDR1 is SEHNR, CDR2 FQNEAQ, per germline (reference sequence). Between the trimmed V and J ends, which lost 0 bases and 4 bases, there was a span of 15 bases. The CDR3 here is CASSLAPGERVYGYTF. The CDR3 DNA sequence: TGTGCCAGCAGCTTAGCCCCAGGGGAGCGTGTCTATGGCTACACCTTC.

The chain carries TRBV2 and TRBJ2-1; TRBD2 matches 12 bases. J gave up 5 bases and V 5 bases, and 13 bases lay outside the gene matches. The germline gives CDR1 SNHLY, CDR2 FYNNEI. The CDR3 spans 18 residues. CDR3 nucleotide sequence: TGTGCCAGCAGTATTAGGACTAGCGGGGTTCTCCGGGACAATGAGCAGTTCTTC. It specifies CASSIRTSGVLRDNEQFF.

V and J are TRBV4-1 and TRBJ2-3; D might be TRBD1 (6 bases). This CDR3 has 16 residues. V dropped 4 bases and J dropped 2 bases, with 16 bases sitting between them. Germline CDR1 is MGHRA and CDR2 is YSYEKL. DNA of the CDR3: TGCGCCAGCAGCCTCTTAGTGGGGGCTGACACAGATACGCAGTATTTT. Its translation: CASSLLVGADTDTQYF.

This chain joins TRBV28 and TRBJ2-5; D gene unclear. CDR1 is MDHEN and CDR2 is SYDVKM in the germline V gene. Trimming removed 6 bases from V and 5 bases from J, with 19 bases in between. This CDR3 region has 15 residues. CDR3 DNA: TGTGCCAGCAGCCGACGGGCCCCGACATGGGAGACCCAGTACTTC. It translates to CASSRRAPTWETQYF. The full variable domain, completed using reference TRBV28 and TRBJ2-5, is DVKVTQSSRYLVKRTGEKVFLECVQDMDHENMFWYRQDPGLGLRLIYFSYDVKMKEKGDIPEGYSVSREKKERFSLILESASTNQTSMYLCASSRRAPTWETQYFGPGTRLLVL.

The genes are TRBV18 and TRBJ2-5; D might be TRBD1 (6 bases). Germline V CDR1 and CDR2: KGHSH, LQKENI. This CDR3 region has 18 residues. Deletions cut 2 bases from V and 1 base from J, with 20 bases between. CDR3 in amino acids: CASSPFPKTGPTQETQYF. In nucleotides, the CDR3 is TGTGCCAGCTCACCATTCCCGAAAACAGGGCCAACCCAAGAGACCCAGTACTTC.

This chain uses TRBV4-2 with TRBJ1-1; 9 nucleotides agree with TRBD1. The V segment lost 3 bases and the J segment 5 bases; nucleotides outside the gene matches: 4. The CDR3 is made up of 14 amino acids. The V gene's germline CDR1 is LGHNA and CDR2 YNFKEQ. The DNA of the CDR3 is TGTGCCAGCAGCCAGGACAGGGGAAGGACTGAAGCTTTCTTT. Translated, it gives CASSQDRGRTEAFF.

This clone was recorded once. The chain joins TRBV19 to TRBJ2-5, with a weak D call TRBD1 (5 bases). Germline CDR1 reads LNHDA; CDR2 reads SQIVND (reference sequence). Trimming took off 5 bases at V and 2 bases at J, with 9 bases between the two ends. The CDR3 is made up of 13 amino acids. CDR3 sequence reads: CASSSRQQETQYF. DNA of the CDR3: TGTGCCAGTAGTTCGCGACAGCAAGAGACCCAGTACTTC.

The chain carries TRBV28 and TRBJ1-1; TRBD1 matches at 7 bases. V shed 5 bases and J 2 bases; nucleotides not matched to a gene: 14. This CDR3 contains 17 residues. Germline V gives CDR1 MDHEN, CDR2 SYDVKM. The DNA for the CDR3 is TGTGCCAGCAGTACAATTGGACAGGCATTAATTAACACTGAAGCTTTCTTT. Translating it yields CASSTIGQALINTEAFF.

The gene calls are TRBV10-3 and TRBJ2-5; a possible D gene is TRBD1 (6 bases). CDR3 length: 14 residues. Germline V gene sequence: CDR1 ENHRY, CDR2 SYGVKD. With 6 bases removed from V and 0 bases from J, the gap between germline ends came to 11 bases. Here the CDR3 DNA reads TGTGCCATCAGCCCCGACAGGCACCAAGAGACCCAGTACTTC. Protein product: CAISPDRHQETQYF.

This chain links TRBV27 with TRBJ2-7; D call uncertain. The CDR3 contains 14 residues. Trimming shortened V by 1 base and J by 3 bases, and 10 bases separated the two germline ends. The germline CDR1 and CDR2 sequences are MNHEY and SMNVEV (reference sequence). This CDR3 is CASSLFSANYEQYF. CDR3 DNA sequence: TGTGCCAGCAGTTTATTTTCTGCCAACTACGAGCAGTACTTC.

This chain links TRBV6-6 with TRBJ2-1; D is possibly TRBD1 or TRBD2 (5 bases each). The germline CDR1 and CDR2 sequences are MNHNY and SVGAGI (reference sequence). Trimming stripped 10 bases from V and 9 bases from J, with 16 bases between. The CDR3 runs 12 residues. Here the CDR3 reads CATRDLRGEQFF. CDR3 coding DNA: TGTGCCACCCGGGACCTAAGAGGTGAGCAGTTCTTC.

The chain joins TRBV2 to TRBJ2-3; 10 bases match TRBD2. V lost 6 bases, J lost 2 bases, and 5 bases stayed unmatched. There are 15 residues in the CDR3. The V gene's germline CDR1 is SNHLY and CDR2 FYNNEI. The CDR3, as DNA: TGTGCCAGCAGGCCGACTAGCGGGTTCACAGATACGCAGTATTTT. This sequence encodes CASRPTSGFTDTQYF.

V and J are TRBV14 and TRBJ1-1, with 7 bases aligning to TRBD1. The CDR3 is 15 amino acids. V was clipped by 3 bases and J by 11 bases; unmatched bases: 15. Germline V gene sequence: CDR1 SGHDN, CDR2 FVKESK. CDR3 sequence reads: CASSHGDSLGIDAFF. The CDR3 bases are TGTGCCAGCAGCCACGGGGACAGTCTCGGAATAGACGCTTTCTTT.